Reported below is one T cell receptor beta chain. Its antigen is unknown. These data are taken from a study of a mutant IDH1 vaccine in newly diagnosed glioma. Measured with immunoSEQ multiplex PCR; TCRdb has only the in-frame clones, and not every one. The repertoire holds about 50,000 clones, about 79% seen once, with 12% in the top ten. V was clipped by 2 bases and J by 5 bases, with 7 bases between them. The germline gives CDR1 SGDLS, CDR2 YYNGEE. The CDR3 length is 13 residues. Time point described: week 35, safety follow-up. A 20-mer mutant IDH1 peptide at 300 ug was injected subcutaneously with topical imiquimod.

The chain employs TRBV9 and TRBJ2-2; no clear D. Here the sequenced sample was PBMCs, taken from a glioma patient whose treatment included an IDH1 peptide vaccine. The clonotype was recovered from a man aged 35 to 55 with glioma. The CDR3 spells CASSVAVTGELFF. CDR3 bases: TGTGCCAGCAGCGTGGCGGTAACCGGGGAGCTGTTTTTT.